The present TCR beta chain was sequenced within a study of blood T cell repertoires in COVID-19. Repertoires were generated with immunoSEQ multiplex PCR, while TCRdb's copy carries only in-frame clones and drops some. The data hold about 210,000 clones, with 81% observed a single time. CDR3 length equals 16 residues. Germline V lookup: CDR1 SGHNT, CDR2 YYREEE (reference sequence). V was clipped by 4 bases and J by 2 bases, with 19 bases between them. Material: PBMCs or T cells enriched from blood (not recorded which). The receptor comes from a woman in her 50s with acute COVID-19. This sequence joins TRBV5-4 and TRBJ2-7, with D tentatively TRBD1 (5 bases). The CDR3 sequence is CASSAQDKSITYEQYF. The CDR3, as DNA: TGTGCCAGCAGCGCCCAGGACAAGAGTATAACCTACGAGCAGTACTTC.